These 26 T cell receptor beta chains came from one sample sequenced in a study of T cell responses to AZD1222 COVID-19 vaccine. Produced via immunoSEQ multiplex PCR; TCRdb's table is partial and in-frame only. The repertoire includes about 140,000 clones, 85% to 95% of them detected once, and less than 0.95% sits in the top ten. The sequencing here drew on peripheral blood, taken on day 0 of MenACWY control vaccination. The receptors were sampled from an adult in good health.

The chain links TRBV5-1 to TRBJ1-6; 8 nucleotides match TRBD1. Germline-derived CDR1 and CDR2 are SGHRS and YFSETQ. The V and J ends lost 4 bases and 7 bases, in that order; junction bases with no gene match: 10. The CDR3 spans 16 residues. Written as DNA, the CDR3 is TGCGCCAGCAGCGTTACCGGGACAGGTACCAATTCACCCCTCCACTTT. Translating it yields CASSVTGTGTNSPLHF.

CDR3 protein: CASSLGQGAEAFF. CDR3 nucleotides: TGCGCCAGCAGCTTGGGACAGGGGGCTGAAGCTTTCTTT. The genes are TRBV5-1 and TRBJ1-1; 9 bases fit TRBD1. Germline V gives CDR1 SGHRS, CDR2 YFSETQ. This CDR3 is built from 13 residues. The V and J ends lost 0 bases and 6 bases, in that order; junction bases with no gene match: 0.

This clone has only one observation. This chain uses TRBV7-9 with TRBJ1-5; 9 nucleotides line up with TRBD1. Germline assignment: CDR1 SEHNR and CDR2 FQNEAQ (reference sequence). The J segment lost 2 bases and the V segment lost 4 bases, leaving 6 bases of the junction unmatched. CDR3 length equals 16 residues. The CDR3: CASSYNTGGGNQPQHF. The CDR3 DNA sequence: TGTGCCAGCAGCTATAACACAGGGGGCGGCAATCAGCCCCAGCATTTT.

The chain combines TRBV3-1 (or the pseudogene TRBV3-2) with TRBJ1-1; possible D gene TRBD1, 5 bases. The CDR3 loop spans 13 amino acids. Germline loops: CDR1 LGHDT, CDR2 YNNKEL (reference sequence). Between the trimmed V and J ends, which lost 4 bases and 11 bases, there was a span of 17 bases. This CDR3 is CASSPNGGLVAFF. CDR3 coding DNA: TGTGCCAGCAGCCCCAATGGGGGGTTGGTGGCTTTCTTT.

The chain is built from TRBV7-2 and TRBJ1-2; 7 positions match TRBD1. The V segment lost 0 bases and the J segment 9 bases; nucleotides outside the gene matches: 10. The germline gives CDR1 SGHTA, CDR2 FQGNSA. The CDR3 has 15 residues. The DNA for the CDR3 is TGTGCCAGCAGCTTAGCTGCCGGGACAGTCGCTAGCTACACCTTC. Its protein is CASSLAAGTVASYTF.

The CDR3 nucleotides are TGCGCCAGCAGCTTGGATGAAGGGGGCGCGACAGATACGCAGTATTTT. Translated, it gives CASSLDEGGATDTQYF. The chain recombines TRBV5-1 with TRBJ2-3; 7 bases fit TRBD1. CDR1 and CDR2 from the germline V gene are SGHRS and YFSETQ. This CDR3 has 16 residues. J lost 3 bases, V lost 0 bases, and 7 bases had no gene match.

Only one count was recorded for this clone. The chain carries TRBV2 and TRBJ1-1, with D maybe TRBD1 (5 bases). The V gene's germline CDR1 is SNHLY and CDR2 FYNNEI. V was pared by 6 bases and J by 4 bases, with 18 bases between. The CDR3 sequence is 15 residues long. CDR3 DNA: TGTGCCAGCAGAGGACTCTACAGTGGGGCCACTGAAGCTTTCTTT. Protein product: CASRGLYSGATEAFF.

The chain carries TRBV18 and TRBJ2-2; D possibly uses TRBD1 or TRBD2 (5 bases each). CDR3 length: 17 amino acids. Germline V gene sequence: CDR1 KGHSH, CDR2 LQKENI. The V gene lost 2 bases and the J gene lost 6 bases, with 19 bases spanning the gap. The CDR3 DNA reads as TGTGCCAGCTCACCAAGGTTCGGCAGGGAGTTGGCCGGGGAGCTGTTTTTT. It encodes CASSPRFGRELAGELFF.

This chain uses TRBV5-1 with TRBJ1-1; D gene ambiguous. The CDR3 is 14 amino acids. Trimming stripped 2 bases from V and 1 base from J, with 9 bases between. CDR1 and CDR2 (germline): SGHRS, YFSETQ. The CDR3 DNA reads TGCGCCAGCAGCTTAAGGGCGGGGAACACTGAAGCTTTCTTT. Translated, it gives CASSLRAGNTEAFF.

The CDR3 DNA sequence: TGTGCCACCAGCAGAGATCGGAACACCATATATTTT. Its protein is CATSRDRNTIYF. The chain couples TRBV15 to TRBJ1-3; D gene unclear. Looked up from germline, CDR1 is LNHNV and CDR2 is YYDKDF (reference sequence). The CDR3 is made up of 12 amino acids. V dropped 0 bases and J dropped 7 bases, with 4 bases sitting between them.

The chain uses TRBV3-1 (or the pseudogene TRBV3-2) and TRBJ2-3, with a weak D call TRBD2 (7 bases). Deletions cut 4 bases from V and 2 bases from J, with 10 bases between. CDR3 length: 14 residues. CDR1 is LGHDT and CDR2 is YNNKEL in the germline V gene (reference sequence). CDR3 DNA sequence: TGTGCCAGCAGCCTCCGGGGGGCCACAGATACGCAGTATTTT. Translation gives CASSLRGATDTQYF.

CDR3 in DNA: TGTGCCAGCAGTGAACCCCGGACAGGAGGTGCTGAGACCCAGTACTTC. Translated, it gives CASSEPRTGGAETQYF. V usage is TRBV6-1 and J usage is TRBJ2-5; TRBD1 matches 7 bases. V shed 2 bases, J shed 5 bases, and the junction held 11 bases outside the gene matches. The V gene's germline CDR1 is MNHNS and CDR2 SASEGT. The CDR3 totals 16 residues.

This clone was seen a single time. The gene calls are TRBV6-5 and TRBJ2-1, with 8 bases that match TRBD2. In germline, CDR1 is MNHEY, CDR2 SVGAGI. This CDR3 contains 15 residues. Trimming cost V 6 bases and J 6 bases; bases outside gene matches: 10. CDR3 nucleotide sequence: TGTGCCAGCAGCCCCATAGCGGGAAAGGCCAATGAGCAGTTCTTC. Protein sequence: CASSPIAGKANEQFF.

CDR3 DNA: TGCAGCGTCGGACAGGGCTCGCTCACCGGGGAGCTGTTTTTT. It yields the protein CSVGQGSLTGELFF. This chain links TRBV29-1 with TRBJ2-2; TRBD1 matches 8 bases. This CDR3 comprises 14 residues. V trimming: 6 bases; J trimming: 4 bases; junction bases outside the gene matches: 7. Looked up from germline, CDR1 is SQVTM and CDR2 is ANQGSEA.

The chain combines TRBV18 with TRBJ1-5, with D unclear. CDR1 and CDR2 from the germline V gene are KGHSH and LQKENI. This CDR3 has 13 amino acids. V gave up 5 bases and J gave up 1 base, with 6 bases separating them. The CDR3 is CASSRRSNQPQHF. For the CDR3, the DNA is TGTGCCAGCTCAAGACGGAGCAATCAGCCCCAGCATTTT. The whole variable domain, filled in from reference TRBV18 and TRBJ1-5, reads NAGVMQNPRHLVRRRGQEARLRCSPMKGHSHVYWYRQLPEEGLKFMVYLQKENIIDESGMPKERFSAEFPKEGPSILRIQQVVRGDSAAYFCASSRRSNQPQHFGDGTRLSIL.

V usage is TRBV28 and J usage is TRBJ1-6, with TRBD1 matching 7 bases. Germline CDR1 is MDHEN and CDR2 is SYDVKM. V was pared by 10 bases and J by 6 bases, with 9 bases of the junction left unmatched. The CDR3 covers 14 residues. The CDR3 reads CATERDSGNSPLHF. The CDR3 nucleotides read TGTGCCACGGAAAGGGACAGTGGTAATTCACCCCTCCACTTT. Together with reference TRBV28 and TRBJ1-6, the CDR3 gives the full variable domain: DVKVTQSSRYLVKRTGEKVFLECVQDMDHENMFWYRQDPGLGLRLIYFSYDVKMKEKGDIPEGYSVSREKKERFSLILESASTNQTSMYLCATERDSGNSPLHFGNGTRLTVT.

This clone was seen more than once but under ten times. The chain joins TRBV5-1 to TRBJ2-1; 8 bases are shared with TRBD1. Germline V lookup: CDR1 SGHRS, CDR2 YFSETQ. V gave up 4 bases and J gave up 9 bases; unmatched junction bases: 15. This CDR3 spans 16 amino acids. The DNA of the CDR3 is TGCGCCAGCAGCCCGACCCCAGGACAGGGTGGTATTGAGCAGTTCTTC. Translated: CASSPTPGQGGIEQFF.

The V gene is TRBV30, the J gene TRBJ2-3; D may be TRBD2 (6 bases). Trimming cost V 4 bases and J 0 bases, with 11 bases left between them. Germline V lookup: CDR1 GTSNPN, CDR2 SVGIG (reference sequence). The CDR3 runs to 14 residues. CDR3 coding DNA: TGTGCCTGGACCCGTAGCGGAAGCACAGATACGCAGTATTTT. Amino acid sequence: CAWTRSGSTDTQYF. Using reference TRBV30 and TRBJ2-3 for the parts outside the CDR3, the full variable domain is SQTIHQWPATLVQPVGSPLSLECTVEGTSNPNLYWYRQAAGRGLQLLFYSVGIGQISSEVPQNLSASRPQDRQFILSSKKLLLSDSGFYLCAWTRSGSTDTQYFGPGTRLTVL.

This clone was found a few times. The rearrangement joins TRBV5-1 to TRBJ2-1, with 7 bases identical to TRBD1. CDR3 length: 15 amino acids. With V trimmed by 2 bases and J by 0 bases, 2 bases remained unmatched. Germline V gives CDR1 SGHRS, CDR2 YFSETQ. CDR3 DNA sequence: TGCGCCAGCAGCTTTGACAGGGCCTCCTACAATGAGCAGTTCTTC. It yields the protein CASSFDRASYNEQFF.

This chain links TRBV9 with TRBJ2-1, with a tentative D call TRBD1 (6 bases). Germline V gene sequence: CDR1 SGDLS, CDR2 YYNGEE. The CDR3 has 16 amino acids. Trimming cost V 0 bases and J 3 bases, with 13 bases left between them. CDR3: CASSVEGRGIYNEQFF. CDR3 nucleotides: TGTGCCAGCAGCGTAGAAGGCAGGGGTATCTACAATGAGCAGTTCTTC.

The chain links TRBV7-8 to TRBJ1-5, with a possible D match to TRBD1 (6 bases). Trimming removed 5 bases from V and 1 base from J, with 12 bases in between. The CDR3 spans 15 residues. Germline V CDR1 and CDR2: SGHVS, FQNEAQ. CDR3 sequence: CASSHEGGSNQPQHF. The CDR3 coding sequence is TGTGCCAGCAGCCACGAAGGGGGGAGCAATCAGCCCCAGCATTTT. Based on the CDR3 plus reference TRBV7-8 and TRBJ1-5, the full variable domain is GAGVSQSPRYKVAKRGQDVALRCDPISGHVSLFWYQQALGQGPEFLTYFQNEAQLDKSGLPSDRFFAERPEGSVSTLKIQRTQQEDSAVYLCASSHEGGSNQPQHFGDGTRLSIL.

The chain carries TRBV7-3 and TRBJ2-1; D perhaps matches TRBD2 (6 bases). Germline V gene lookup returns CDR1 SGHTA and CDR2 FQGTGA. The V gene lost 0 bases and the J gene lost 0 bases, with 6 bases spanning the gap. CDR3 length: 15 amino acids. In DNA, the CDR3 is TGTGCCAGCAGCTTAACCGGGGGCTCCTACAATGAGCAGTTCTTC. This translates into CASSLTGGSYNEQFF.

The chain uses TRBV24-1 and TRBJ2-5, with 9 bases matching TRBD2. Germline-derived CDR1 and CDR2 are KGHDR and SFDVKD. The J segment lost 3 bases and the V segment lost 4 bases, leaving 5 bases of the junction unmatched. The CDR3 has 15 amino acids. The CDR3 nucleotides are TGTGCCACCAGTGACGCCAAGCGGGGGGAAGAGACCCAGTACTTC. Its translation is CATSDAKRGEETQYF.

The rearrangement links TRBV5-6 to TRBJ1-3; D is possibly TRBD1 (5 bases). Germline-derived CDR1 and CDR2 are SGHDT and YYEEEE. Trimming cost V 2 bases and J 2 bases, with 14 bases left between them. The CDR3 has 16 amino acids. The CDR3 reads CASSFLPTVAGNTIYF. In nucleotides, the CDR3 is TGTGCCAGCAGCTTTCTCCCGACAGTCGCTGGAAACACCATATATTTT.

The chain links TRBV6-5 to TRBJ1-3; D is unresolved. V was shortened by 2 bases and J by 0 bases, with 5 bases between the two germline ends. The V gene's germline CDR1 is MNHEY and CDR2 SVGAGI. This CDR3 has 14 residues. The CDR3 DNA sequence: TGTGCCAGCAGTTACGAGTCCTCTGGAAACACCATATATTTT. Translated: CASSYESSGNTIYF.

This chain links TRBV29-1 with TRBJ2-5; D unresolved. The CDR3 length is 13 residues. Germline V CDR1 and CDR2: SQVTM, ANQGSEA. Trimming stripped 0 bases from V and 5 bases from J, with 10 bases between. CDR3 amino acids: CSVEDAIGETQYF. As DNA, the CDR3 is TGCAGCGTTGAAGATGCGATCGGGGAGACCCAGTACTTC.